Sequencing of this T cell receptor (beta chain) was carried out in a study of tumor and adjacent non-tumor tissue in lung cancer. There are 14 residues in the CDR3. Germline V gives CDR1 MNHEY, CDR2 SVGEGT. V shed 8 bases and J shed 5 bases, with 18 bases lying between them. The library came from three nested PCR rounds adapted from ARM-PCR protocols. TCRdb recomputed calls from the multiplex PCR reads with MiXCR, one row per CDR3 protein. The profile shows more than 90,000 distinct CDR3 sequences, approximately 65% of them singletons. As to this clonotype: Its target is unknown.

Findings of the study overall: Compared with tumor, normal lung showed significantly lower TCR diversity.

The template was RNA from unsorted bulk tissue. Sequencing used lung tumor tissue. The rearrangement joins TRBV6-2 or TRBV6-3 to TRBJ2-5; D unclear. The receptor was derived from a man aged 55-75 years with non-small cell lung cancer. The CDR3 DNA reads as TGTGCCAGCGGTCCCTCCCCCTCGCAGGAGACCCAGTACTTC. It is translated as CASGPSPSQETQYF.